One sample yielded the 16 T cell receptor beta chains listed below, sequenced in a study of PD-1 blockade in classical Hodgkin lymphoma. Time point in this sample: cycle 4 day 1 (C4D1), after 6 weeks of nivolumab. Each patient relapsed following autologous stem cell transplantation, and prior brentuximab vedotin exposure differed. It was by magnetic negative selection that CD8+ T cells were isolated from thawed PBMCs. Produced via immunoSEQ multiplex PCR; TCRdb's table is partial and in-frame only. The table has about 15,000 clones, 89% seen once. The sequencing here drew on CD8+ T cells from blood, taken before the fourth cycle of nivolumab. The receptor set was obtained from a human donor with classical Hodgkin lymphoma.

The chain has TRBV2 and TRBJ1-4; maybe TRBD1 (5 bases). The CDR3 covers 19 residues. V was cut by 0 bases and J by 4 bases, with 21 bases left in between. CDR1 is SNHLY, CDR2 FYNNEI, per germline. This CDR3 reads CASSEALPGGGQGNEKLFF. DNA of the CDR3: TGTGCCAGCAGTGAAGCGCTTCCGGGGGGAGGTCAGGGTAATGAAAAACTGTTTTTT.

The gene calls are TRBV21-1 and TRBJ1-4. TRBV21-1 represents a pseudogene. This CDR3 region has 15 residues. As DNA, the CDR3 is TGTGCCAGCAACCAGGGACCGTTTTTTAATGAAAAACTGTTTTTT. It encodes CASNQGPFFNEKLFF.

The CDR3 sequence: CASSQVGGTYEQYF. The CDR3, as DNA: TGCGCCAGCAGCCAAGTGGGGGGAACCTACGAGCAGTACTTC. The rearrangement joins TRBV4-1 to TRBJ2-7; D perhaps matches TRBD2 (6 bases). The CDR3 totals 14 residues. The V end was cut by 1 base, the J end by 2 bases, with 9 bases between. Germline V lookup: CDR1 MGHRA, CDR2 YSYEKL.

V usage is TRBV19 and J usage is TRBJ2-7; 10 bases map to TRBD2. V lost 6 bases and J lost 3; bases outside the gene matches: 8. This CDR3 has 15 amino acids. Per germline, CDR1 LNHDA and CDR2 SQIVND (reference sequence). CDR3 sequence: CASSKLAGMDYEQYF. The CDR3 DNA reads as TGTGCCAGTAGCAAACTAGCGGGGATGGACTACGAGCAGTACTTC. Together with reference TRBV19 and TRBJ2-7, the CDR3 gives the full variable domain: DGGITQSPKYLFRKEGQNVTLSCEQNLNHDAMYWYRQDPGQGLRLIYYSQIVNDFQKGDIAEGYSVSREKKESFPLTVTSAQKNPTAFYLCASSKLAGMDYEQYFGPGTRLTVT.

This clone has only a few counts. This chain links TRBV10-2 with TRBJ1-3; no firm D call. The CDR3 is 17 residues long. From germline, CDR1 is WSHSY and CDR2 SAAADI. V lost 4 bases and J lost 4, with 20 bases in between. The CDR3 loop reads CASSGLVGDSAGNTIYF. The CDR3 DNA follows: TGCGCCAGCAGTGGTTTGGTAGGAGACTCGGCCGGAAACACCATATATTTT.

The chain is built from TRBV19 and TRBJ2-2, with 8 bases lining up with TRBD2. Germline CDR1 is LNHDA and CDR2 is SQIVND (reference sequence). The junction had 11 bases not matched to a gene; V was cut back by 8 bases and J by 3 bases. The CDR3 is made up of 16 amino acids. The CDR3 DNA reads TGTGCCAGTTATAGGGGAGCGGGGGACCACACCGGGGAGCTGTTTTTT. Protein: CASYRGAGDHTGELFF.

The J gene is TRBJ2-3, the V gene TRBV7-8; TRBD2 agrees at 11 bases. The V gene end was trimmed by 2 bases and the J gene end by 6 bases; junction bases not matched to a gene: 10. From germline, CDR1 is SGHVS and CDR2 FQNEAQ. The length of the CDR3 is 17 residues. CDR3: CASSLTGTSGTMDTQYF. In nucleotides, the CDR3 is TGTGCCAGCAGCTTAACCGGGACTAGCGGAACCATGGATACGCAGTATTTT.

This chain links TRBV27 with TRBJ2-1, with 9 bases matching TRBD1. V lost 7 bases and J lost 1; bases outside the gene matches: 5. CDR1 MNHEY and CDR2 SMNVEV come from the germline V gene (reference sequence). This CDR3 spans 15 amino acids. The DNA of the CDR3 is TGTGCCAGCACCTCCGGGACAGGGTCCTACAATGAGCAGTTCTTC. This gives the protein CASTSGTGSYNEQFF.

The chain uses TRBV19 and TRBJ2-7, with D uncertain. CDR1 is LNHDA and CDR2 is SQIVND in the germline V gene (reference sequence). Between the trimmed V and J ends, which lost 3 bases and 3 bases, there was a span of 15 bases. The CDR3 is made up of 15 amino acids. CDR3 region: CASSMSPAAFYEQYF. In DNA, the CDR3 is TGTGCCAGTAGTATGAGTCCCGCGGCCTTCTACGAGCAGTACTTC.

This clone has a single count. The rearrangement uses TRBV7-6 and TRBJ2-2, with D possibly being TRBD1 (6 bases). CDR3 length: 15 residues. Trimming took 6 bases from V and 0 from J, leaving 11 bases between them. CDR1 and CDR2 (germline): SGHVS, FNYEAQ. For the CDR3, the DNA is TGTGCCAGCAGACCTACAGGGCCGAACACCGGGGAGCTGTTTTTT. Translated, it gives CASRPTGPNTGELFF.

The chain couples TRBV9 to TRBJ1-3; D is possibly TRBD1 (5 bases). Germline CDR1 SGDLS, CDR2 YYNGEE. CDR3 length: 13 amino acids. Trimming took 0 bases from V and 4 from J, leaving 5 bases between them. CDR3 amino acids: CASSVDRGNTIYF. The CDR3 DNA sequence: TGTGCCAGCAGCGTAGACAGGGGAAACACCATATATTTT.

A single count supports this clone. The rearrangement uses TRBV13 and TRBJ2-7; possibly TRBD1 for D (5 bases). The germline V gene encodes CDR1 PRHDT and CDR2 FYEKMQ (reference sequence). Trimming cost V 1 base and J 0 bases, with 10 bases left between them. The CDR3 runs 15 residues. The DNA for the CDR3 is TGTGCCAGCAGCTTAGAGGGGCAGGGCTCCTACGAGCAGTACTTC. This encodes CASSLEGQGSYEQYF.

V is TRBV6-6 and J is TRBJ1-5; D uncertain. V was pared by 0 bases and J by 1 base, with 7 bases between. This CDR3 is built from 15 residues. Looked up from germline, CDR1 is MNHNY and CDR2 is SVGAGI (reference sequence). Written as DNA, the CDR3 is TGTGCCAGCAGTTACTCGGGCGGGAGCAATCAGCCCCAGCATTTT. It translates to CASSYSGGSNQPQHF.

J is TRBJ2-1 and V is TRBV10-3; weak D call: TRBD1 (5 bases). This CDR3 has 14 amino acids. CDR1 and CDR2 (germline): ENHRY, SYGVKD. V gave up 4 bases and J gave up 6 bases, with 13 bases separating them. For the CDR3, the DNA is TGTGCCATCAGTGCAGGGTCCCGGCTCAATGAGCAGTTCTTC. Translation: CAISAGSRLNEQFF.

The CDR3, as DNA: TGTGCCAGCAGCACAGCTAACTATGGCTACACCTTC. It specifies CASSTANYGYTF. The chain joins TRBV2 to TRBJ1-2; unclear D gene. The CDR3 consists of 12 residues. Germline CDR1 SNHLY, CDR2 FYNNEI. With 6 bases removed from V and 0 bases from J, the gap between germline ends came to 5 bases. Supplemented by reference TRBV2 and TRBJ1-2, the full variable domain reads EPEVTQTPSHQVTQMGQEVILRCVPISNHLYFYWYRQILGQKVEFLVSFYNNEISEKSEIFDDQFSVERPDGSNFTLKIRSTKLEDSAMYFCASSTANYGYTFGSGTRLTVV.

About this clone itself: One junction end disagrees with the germline gene, perhaps due to a read error. The chain employs TRBV29-1 and TRBJ1-2; D is possibly TRBD1 (5 bases). The CDR3 has 13 amino acids. CDR1 SQVTM and CDR2 ANQGSEA come from the germline V gene. The CDR3 DNA sequence: TGCAGCGTGGATGATGGGGGTAACCATGGCTACACCTTC. Protein: CSVDDGGNHGYTF.